Listed below are T cell receptor beta chains from one sample, sequenced in a study of post-analysis software for immune sequencing data. In TCRdb, the PCR reads were re-called with MiXCR into one record per CDR3 protein. Of 550,000 to 700,000 distinct CDR3 sequences listed, 44% are singletons. The source material was blood. All receptors derive from a girl between 10 and 17 years old with multiple sclerosis. Both conserved end residues are part of each CDR3. The order of the fields is J gene, V gene, clone size, D gene, CDR3 protein, CDR3 DNA. The D gene is left open where the match is weak. Where a row states a size, it is once, few, many or the class of an expanded clone; other rows omit it.

TRBJ2-3 | TRBV2 | . | TRBD1 | CARQGFRTDTQYF | TGTGCCAGACAGGGGTTTCGCACAGATACGCAGTATTTT
TRBJ1-2 | TRBV5-1 | . | TRBD1 | CASSPGQGRLDGYTF | TGCGCCAGCAGCCCAGGACAGGGTCGGTTGGATGGCTACACCTTC
TRBJ2-7 | TRBV10-3 | few | . | CAVWWGQGYEQYF | TGTGCAGTGTGGTGGGGTCAGGGATACGAGCAGTACTTC
TRBJ2-4 | TRBV12-3/TRBV12-4 | . | TRBD2 | CASSSLSGSLIQYF | TGTGCCAGCAGTTCGCTAAGCGGGAGCCTCATTCAGTACTTC
TRBJ1-5 | TRBV12-2 | once | . | CASRSKRCQPQHF | TGTGCAAGTCGCAGTAAGCGGTGTCAGCCCCAGCATTTT
TRBJ2-7 | TRBV7-2 | few | . | CASSFQGTYEQYF | TGTGCCAGCAGCTTTCAGGGGACGTACGAGCAGTACTTC
TRBJ2-2 | TRBV24-1 | . | TRBD1 | CATSDSSRDSNTGELFF | TGTGCCACCAGTGATTCATCTCGGGACAGCAACACCGGGGAGCTGTTTTTT
TRBJ2-3 | TRBV5-1 | few | TRBD2 | CASTLAGVTDTQYF | TGCGCCAGCACCCTAGCGGGAGTCACAGATACGCAGTATTTT
TRBJ2-7 | TRBV24-1 | once | . | CATRGSQGSEQYF | TGTGCCACCAGGGGTTCACAGGGATCCGAGCAGTACTTC
TRBJ2-3 | TRBV3-1 | . | . | CASSQDWSTDTQYF | TGTGCCAGCAGCCAAGATTGGAGCACAGATACGCAGTATTTT
TRBJ2-7 | TRBV20-1 | . | TRBD1 | CSVGRTDRGLDEQYF | TGCAGTGTTGGACGGACGGACAGGGGGCTGGACGAGCAGTACTTC
TRBJ2-3 | TRBV6-5 | few | . | CASRSGSTDTQYF | TGTGCCAGCAGGAGTGGTTCCACAGATACGCAGTATTTT
TRBJ2-7 | TRBV4-1 | . | . | CASSQAIGATYEQYF | TGCGCCAGCAGCCAAGCCATCGGGGCCACCTACGAGCAGTACTTC
TRBJ1-5 | TRBV4-2 | . | . | CASSQGDRQPQHF | TGTGCCAGCAGCCAAGGGGATAGACAGCCCCAGCATTTT
TRBJ1-4 | TRBV6-1 | . | . | CTSSEEKGTSEKLFF | TGTACCAGCAGTGAAGAAAAGGGGACCTCTGAAAAACTGTTTTTT
TRBJ1-1 | TRBV10-3 | . | TRBD1 | CAISESDRGRAFF | TGTGCCATCAGTGAGTCGGACAGGGGGAGGGCTTTCTTT
TRBJ2-3 | TRBV12-3/TRBV12-4 | . | . | CASSSSLGADTQYF | TGTGCCAGCTCGAGTAGCTTGGGGGCAGATACGCAGTATTTT
TRBJ2-5 | TRBV20-1 | few | TRBD1 | CSARTGVLQETQYF | TGCAGTGCTAGGACAGGGGTCCTCCAAGAGACCCAGTACTTC
TRBJ2-1 | TRBV9 | . | TRBD2 | CASSLGTSGNEQFF | TGTGCCAGCAGCCTGGGGACTAGCGGGAATGAGCAGTTCTTC
TRBJ1-6 | TRBV4-1 | . | . | CASSQGAFGLLSSYNSPLHF | TGCGCCAGCAGCCAAGGTGCATTCGGTCTGCTGAGCTCCTATAATTCACCCCTCCACTTT
TRBJ1-1 | TRBV12-3/TRBV12-4 | few | TRBD1 | CASSLDRAEAFF | TGTGCCAGCAGCCTGGACAGGGCTGAAGCTTTCTTT
TRBJ1-2 | TRBV5-5 | . | . | CASSLDGFGYTF | TGTGCCAGCAGCCTGGACGGGTTTGGCTACACCTTC
TRBJ2-3 | TRBV5-1 | few | . | CASSLGQGRGDTQYF | TGCGCCAGCAGCTTGGGCCAGGGAAGGGGAGATACGCAGTATTTT
TRBJ1-2 | TRBV27 | . | TRBD1 | CASSLRGTGGYYGYTF | TGTGCCAGCAGTTTACGAGGGACAGGGGGTTACTATGGCTACACCTTC
TRBJ2-7 | TRBV3-1 | . | . | CASSQGGTYTYEQYF | TGTGCCAGCAGCCAAGGAGGGACATATACCTACGAGCAGTACTTC
TRBJ1-6 | TRBV12-3/TRBV12-4 | . | . | CASSPQGTYNSPLHF | TGTGCCAGCAGTCCACAGGGAACCTATAATTCACCCCTCCACTTT
TRBJ2-5 | TRBV12-3/TRBV12-4 | few | . | CASSLAEAETQYF | TGTGCCAGCAGTTTGGCAGAAGCGGAGACCCAGTACTTC
TRBJ2-6 | TRBV18 | . | TRBD1 | CASSPLDRATGANVLTF | TGTGCCAGCTCACCTCTCGACAGGGCAACTGGGGCCAACGTCCTGACTTTC
TRBJ1-2 | TRBV20-1 | . | . | CSARGGFLGGYTF | TGCAGTGCTAGGGGGGGGTTCTTGGGAGGCTACACCTTC
TRBJ2-1 | TRBV7-9 | few | . | CASSPLAGGSYNEQFF | TGTGCCAGCAGCCCCCTTGCCGGGGGCAGTTACAATGAGCAGTTCTTC
TRBJ2-1 | TRBV27 | . | TRBD2 | CASRGGTQQFF | TGTGCCAGCCGGGGGGGGACCCAGCAGTTCTTC
TRBJ2-1 | TRBV29-1 | . | TRBD2 | CSVDSTSGLSYNEQFF | TGCAGCGTTGACTCCACTAGCGGCCTCTCCTACAATGAGCAGTTCTTC
TRBJ2-3 | TRBV7-2 | few | TRBD2 | CASSFREGVDTQYF | TGTGCCAGCAGCTTCCGGGAGGGGGTAGATACGCAGTATTTT
TRBJ2-5 | TRBV10-3 | few | TRBD2 | CAISAYGTSGVQETQYF | TGTGCCATCAGTGCTTATGGGACTAGCGGGGTGCAAGAGACCCAGTACTTC
TRBJ1-2 | TRBV27 | . | . | CASSPVGGQGYGYTF | TGTGCCAGCAGTCCTGTTGGGGGGCAGGGCTATGGCTACACCTTC
TRBJ1-2 | TRBV5-4 | few | . | CASRTYGGYTF | TGTGCTAGTCGGACATACGGTGGCTACACCTTC
TRBJ2-7 | TRBV20-1 | . | TRBD2 | CSARDLGRDKSYEQYF | TGCAGTGCTAGAGATCTCGGGAGGGACAAATCCTACGAGCAGTACTTC
TRBJ1-1 | TRBV5-1 | few | . | CASSLTGFGDTEAFF | TGCGCCAGCAGCCTTACAGGGTTTGGAGACACTGAAGCTTTCTTT
TRBJ2-6 | TRBV7-8 | . | . | CASSLVQAVSGANVLTF | TGTGCCAGCAGCTTAGTCCAGGCCGTTTCTGGGGCCAACGTCCTGACTTTC
TRBJ2-3 | TRBV7-2 | few | TRBD1 | CASKNRGSTDTQYF | TGTGCCAGCAAAAACAGGGGTTCCACAGATACGCAGTATTTT
TRBJ2-4 | TRBV5-1 | . | TRBD2 | CASSLGAGGNNIQYF | TGCGCCAGCAGCTTGGGAGCGGGAGGGAATAACATTCAGTACTTC
TRBJ1-5 | TRBV24-1 | few | . | CATKPGGTLNQPQHF | TGTGCCACCAAACCGGGGGGGACCCTAAATCAGCCCCAGCATTTT
TRBJ2-3 | TRBV24-1 | . | TRBD2 | CATSAGGSGTDTQYF | TGTGCCACCAGTGCCGGCGGGAGCGGGACAGATACGCAGTATTTT
TRBJ1-5 | TRBV6-4 | few | . | CASSPTGGSNQPQHF | TGTGCCAGCAGTCCCACGGGGGGGAGCAATCAGCCCCAGCATTTT
TRBJ2-5 | TRBV7-9 | . | TRBD2 | CASSGGGSQETQYF | TGTGCATCTTCGGGCGGGGGATCGCAAGAGACCCAGTACTTC
TRBJ2-3 | TRBV12-3/TRBV12-4 | . | TRBD2 | CASSPTSGIATDTQYF | TGTGCCAGCAGCCCGACTAGCGGGATTGCCACAGATACGCAGTATTTT
TRBJ2-3 | TRBV7-9 | few | . | CASSLEDPGARYF | TGTGCCAGCAGCTTGGAAGACCCCGGGGCCAGGTATTTT
TRBJ2-7 | TRBV6-5 | . | . | CASSPSTLSHNEQYF | TGTGCCAGCAGCCCAAGCACCCTATCCCACAATGAGCAGTACTTC
TRBJ1-2 | TRBV12-3/TRBV12-4 | . | . | CASSLQAGYTF | TGTGCCAGCAGTTTACAGGCCGGCTACACCTTC
TRBJ2-7 | TRBV29-1 | . | . | CSVERLSVPYEQYF | TGCAGCGTTGAACGCCTCAGTGTCCCCTACGAGCAGTACTTC
TRBJ2-5 | TRBV19 | . | TRBD1 | CASTATGGRETQYF | TGTGCCAGTACCGCGACAGGGGGCAGGGAGACCCAGTACTTC
TRBJ2-5 | TRBV2 | few | . | CASSEEAEQETQYF | TGTGCCAGCAGTGAAGAGGCAGAGCAAGAGACCCAGTACTTC
TRBJ2-1 | TRBV7-2 | . | . | CASSLTTRSNEQFF | TGTGCCAGCAGCTTAACAACTAGAAGCAATGAGCAGTTCTTC
TRBJ2-6 | TRBV29-1 | . | . | CSVTPTGANVLTF | TGCAGCGTCACCCCGACTGGGGCCAACGTCCTGACTTTC
TRBJ2-6 | TRBV15 | . | . | CATSGPVTTGMGANVPTF | TGTGCCACCAGCGGTCCCGTAACGACGGGAATGGGGGCCAACGTCCCGACTTTC